This entry is about one T cell receptor beta chain. No antigen is known for it. The sample is drawn from a study of identical twins. Template switching added a universal primer binding site, and final cDNA carried unique molecular identifiers. TCRdb used MiXCR to reprocess the 5' RACE reads, holding one entry per CDR3 protein. Of 1,800,000 or so distinct CDR3 sequences in the sample, around 33% are singletons; the top ten hold around 0.25%. Study conclusions and caveats: Insertions were reduced in abundant cord blood beta clonotypes but not in memory repertoires. Among beta out-of-frame sequences, excess sharing between twins appeared weaker. The same donors were not followed; conclusions instead depended on cross-sectional statistical analysis.

CDR3 size: 13 residues. V lost 5 bases to trimming and J lost 7 bases, with 15 bases between them. The germline CDR1 and CDR2 sequences are SGHTA and FQGNSA. The TCR sequence derives from a newborn girl in good health. Sequenced: cord blood. The V gene is TRBV7-2, the J gene TRBJ2-7, with D maybe TRBD2 (5 bases). The CDR3 bases are TGTGCCAGCAGCCCCCGTTTCGGGGATGAGCAGTACTTC. As protein: CASSPRFGDEQYF.